A selection of T cell receptor beta chains follows, all from one sample in a study of metastatic and nonmetastatic thyroid tumors. TCRdb re-called clones via MiXCR from the PCR reads. Of 45,000 to 65,000 clones in the sample, under 20% were seen once. The sample was blood. These receptors were obtained from a female donor with papillary thyroid cancer or a benign thyroid nodule (not recorded which). Some clones in this sample may be carry-over from other donors' samples. CDR3s include the opening cysteine and the closing phenylalanine or tryptophan. D genes are given only for firm matches. Where a row states a size, it is once, few, many or the class of an expanded clone; other rows omit it.

abundance: .; v_gene: TRBV29-1; d_gene: .; j_gene: TRBJ2-2; CDR3nt: TGCAGCGTTGAAATAGGTGTTTTCTTTAACACCGGGGAGCTGTTTTTT; CDR3aa: CSVEIGVFFNTGELFF
abundance: many; v_gene: TRBV14; d_gene: .; j_gene: TRBJ2-1; CDR3nt: TGTGCCAGCAGCGACACCGGGACTGTCTACAATGAGCAGTTCTTC; CDR3aa: CASSDTGTVYNEQFF
abundance: many; v_gene: TRBV6-1; d_gene: .; j_gene: TRBJ1-5; CDR3nt: TGTGCCAGCAGAACGGGATTCTATAGCAATCAGCCCCAGCATTTT; CDR3aa: CASRTGFYSNQPQHF
abundance: .; v_gene: TRBV6-2/TRBV6-3; d_gene: .; j_gene: TRBJ2-7; CDR3nt: TGTGCCAGCAGCCTGGTGTGTATCGCGCAGGGCGAGCAGTACTTC; CDR3aa: CASSLVCIAQGEQYF
abundance: once; v_gene: TRBV4-2; d_gene: .; j_gene: TRBJ2-1; CDR3nt: TGTGCCAGCAGCCAAGACCCCGGGCCACGTCCCAATGAGCAGTTCTTC; CDR3aa: CASSQDPGPRPNEQFF
abundance: many; v_gene: TRBV27; d_gene: .; j_gene: TRBJ1-2; CDR3nt: TGTGCCAGCAGTGAGACCCCGACTATCTATGGCTACACCTTC; CDR3aa: CASSETPTIYGYTF
abundance: .; v_gene: TRBV12-3/TRBV12-4; d_gene: .; j_gene: TRBJ1-1; CDR3nt: TGTGCCAGCAGTTTACTGCGGGGGCTGTACACTGAAGCTTTCTTT; CDR3aa: CASSLLRGLYTEAFF
abundance: many; v_gene: TRBV6-1; d_gene: TRBD1; j_gene: TRBJ1-1; CDR3nt: TGTGCCAGCAGTGCGCGGGGGGCAGGGGGCTATGAAGACACTGAAGCTTTCTTT; CDR3aa: CASSARGAGGYEDTEAFF
abundance: many; v_gene: TRBV7-9; d_gene: .; j_gene: TRBJ2-6; CDR3nt: TGTGCCAGCAGCTTAGGCCGACAGGGACTCGCTGGGGCCAACGTCCTGACTTTC; CDR3aa: CASSLGRQGLAGANVLTF
abundance: .; v_gene: TRBV6-1; d_gene: .; j_gene: TRBJ2-7; CDR3nt: TGTGCCACTGCGGGCTCGGCTTACGAGCAGTACTTC; CDR3aa: CATAGSAYEQYF
abundance: many; v_gene: TRBV6-5; d_gene: TRBD2; j_gene: TRBJ2-2; CDR3nt: TGTGCCAGCAGTTACTCTCCTAGCGGGGCGAACACCGGGGAGCTGTTTTTT; CDR3aa: CASSYSPSGANTGELFF
abundance: many; v_gene: TRBV20-1; d_gene: .; j_gene: TRBJ2-4; CDR3nt: TGCAGTGCTAGAGCCCCAGCAGGGGAAGGGAGGTTCGCCAAAAACATTCAGTACTTC; CDR3aa: CSARAPAGEGRFAKNIQYF
abundance: many; v_gene: TRBV9; d_gene: TRBD1; j_gene: TRBJ2-2; CDR3nt: TGTGCCAGCAGCGCCACATTGGGGGGACAGGGCTGGACCGGGGAGCTGTTTTTT; CDR3aa: CASSATLGGQGWTGELFF
abundance: many; v_gene: TRBV2; d_gene: .; j_gene: TRBJ2-2; CDR3nt: TGTGCCAGCAGACTATACCCCGGGGAGCTGTTTTTT; CDR3aa: CASRLYPGELFF
abundance: many; v_gene: TRBV5-6; d_gene: .; j_gene: TRBJ2-5; CDR3nt: TGTGCCAGCAGCTTGCGGGGCCGATCGGTCCAAGAGACCCAGTACTTC; CDR3aa: CASSLRGRSVQETQYF
abundance: few; v_gene: TRBV7-6; d_gene: .; j_gene: TRBJ1-5; CDR3nt: TGTGCCAGCAGCTTATTACCCACCGGGGATAGCAATCAGCCCCAGCATTTT; CDR3aa: CASSLLPTGDSNQPQHF
abundance: many; v_gene: TRBV6-5; d_gene: TRBD1; j_gene: TRBJ2-1; CDR3nt: TGTGCCAGCAGTTCCGGACAGGGTGGGTCCTACAATGAGCAGTTCTTC; CDR3aa: CASSSGQGGSYNEQFF
abundance: few; v_gene: TRBV27; d_gene: .; j_gene: TRBJ2-5; CDR3nt: TGTGCCAGCAGAATCCTAGGCGTCCCGTGGGAGACCCAGTACTTC; CDR3aa: CASRILGVPWETQYF